Listed below are T cell receptor beta chains from one sample, sequenced in a study of T cell responses to AZD1222 COVID-19 vaccine. Assay: immunoSEQ multiplex PCR; the TCRdb copy retains only in-frame clones and omits some. The sample includes tens of thousands of clones, about 80% seen only once; the top ten take over 12%. The sample consisted of peripheral blood, taken 28 days after the second AZD1222 dose. These receptor sequences come from an adult who received the AZD1222 COVID-19 vaccine. Each CDR3 is given with its conserved first and last residue. D genes are given only for firm matches. Expanded clones get a size class; other rows say once, few or many, or leave the size out.

V: TRBV9; length: 13; D: .; size: .; J: TRBJ2-3; DNA: TGTGCCAGCGGGCCTTCAAACACAGATACGCAGTATTTT; CDR3: CASGPSNTDTQYF
V: TRBV9; length: 14; D: .; size: .; J: TRBJ1-6; DNA: TGTGCCAGCAGCGAAAGGTGGGGGGATTCACCCCTCCACTTT; CDR3: CASSERWGDSPLHF
V: TRBV9; length: 17; D: TRBD2; size: once; J: TRBJ2-3; DNA: TGTGCCAGCAGCACTAGTCAGCGCGGGGGTGCCACAGATACGCAGTATTTT; CDR3: CASSTSQRGGATDTQYF
V: TRBV5-1; length: 15; D: .; size: .; J: TRBJ1-6; DNA: TGCGCCAGCAGTTTTGGAGCTTCTGGGGGTTCACCCCTCCACTTT; CDR3: CASSFGASGGSPLHF
V: TRBV16; length: 16; D: TRBD2; size: .; J: TRBJ2-5; DNA: TGTGCCAGCAGCCAATCGCTAGCGGGGTACCAAGAGACCCAGTACTTC; CDR3: CASSQSLAGYQETQYF
V: TRBV5-1; length: 13; D: .; size: .; J: TRBJ1-1; DNA: TGCGCCAGCAGCAGGAGCTTGAACACTGAAGCTTTCTTT; CDR3: CASSRSLNTEAFF
V: TRBV5-8; length: 14; D: TRBD2; size: .; J: TRBJ2-2; DNA: TGTGCCAGCAGCTTAACGGCGGGGGCCGGGGAGCTGTTTTTT; CDR3: CASSLTAGAGELFF
V: TRBV5-5; length: 16; D: .; size: .; J: TRBJ1-2; DNA: TGTGCCAGCAGCTCGACACCCGGGCAGGGGTCCTATGGCTACACCTTC; CDR3: CASSSTPGQGSYGYTF
V: TRBV18; length: 14; D: .; size: .; J: TRBJ1-1; DNA: TGTGCCAGCTCACCACCGTCTTCTCCGGCTGAAGCTTTCTTT; CDR3: CASSPPSSPAEAFF
V: TRBV18; length: 14; D: .; size: .; J: TRBJ1-2; DNA: TGTGCCAGCTCACCCGAGGTCTCTAACTATGGCTACACCTTC; CDR3: CASSPEVSNYGYTF
V: TRBV7-8; length: 15; D: .; size: .; J: TRBJ2-2; DNA: TGTGCCAGCAGCTTAGATGTGGTACGGTCTGGGGAGCTGTTTTTT; CDR3: CASSLDVVRSGELFF
V: TRBV9; length: 17; D: .; size: .; J: TRBJ1-2; DNA: TGTGCCAGCAGCAAAAGTCCTCATCTCCAGCCTAACTATGGCTACACCTTC; CDR3: CASSKSPHLQPNYGYTF
V: TRBV19; length: 13; D: .; size: .; J: TRBJ1-2; DNA: TGTGCCAGTAGAACAGACGGGGGAGATGGCTACACCTTC; CDR3: CASRTDGGDGYTF
V: TRBV7-9; length: 15; D: TRBD1; size: .; J: TRBJ1-4; DNA: TGTGCCAGCAGCGGTCAGGGGGGAGGGAGCGAAAAACTGTTTTTT; CDR3: CASSGQGGGSEKLFF
V: TRBV6-4; length: 13; D: TRBD1; size: large; J: TRBJ1-5; DNA: TGTGCCAGCAGCCCCGACAGGGCCCAGCCCCAGCATTTT; CDR3: CASSPDRAQPQHF
V: TRBV5-3; length: 14; D: .; size: .; J: TRBJ1-2; DNA: TGTGCCAGAAGCTTAGCCTGGATACGGCCGGGCTACACCTTC; CDR3: CARSLAWIRPGYTF
V: TRBV9; length: 14; D: .; size: .; J: TRBJ2-2; DNA: TGTGCCAGCAGCGTAGTCCCTTCAGCCGGGGAGCTGTTTTTT; CDR3: CASSVVPSAGELFF
V: TRBV3-1/TRBV3-2; length: 15; D: TRBD2; size: .; J: TRBJ2-1; DNA: TGTGCCAGCAGCTTCGCGGGGGGGCCTCAGAATGAGCAGTTCTTC; CDR3: CASSFAGGPQNEQFF
V: TRBV6-5; length: 16; D: .; size: few; J: TRBJ1-6; DNA: TGTGCCAGCAGTTACTCGATAGGTTTTCAGGGTAATCCCCTCCACTTT; CDR3: CASSYSIGFQGNPLHF
V: TRBV11-2; length: 18; D: .; size: .; J: TRBJ2-3; DNA: .; CDR3: CASSLVGGGTSGGSPGYF
V: TRBV5-4; length: 15; D: .; size: .; J: TRBJ2-6; DNA: TGTGCCAGCTCCCAAGCCGAATCTGGGGCCAACGTCCTGACTTTC; CDR3: CASSQAESGANVLTF
V: TRBV7-9; length: 16; D: TRBD1; size: .; J: TRBJ1-2; DNA: TGTGCCAGCAGCCACCCCAACAGGGGGCGATTGGATGGCTACACCTTC; CDR3: CASSHPNRGRLDGYTF
V: TRBV6-4; length: 14; D: TRBD1; size: .; J: TRBJ2-3; DNA: TGTGCCAGCAGCAGGACAGGGTCCACAGATACGCAGTATTTT; CDR3: CASSRTGSTDTQYF
V: TRBV7-2; length: 16; D: .; size: .; J: TRBJ1-3; DNA: TGTGCCAGCAGCTTAGGGCCGGGAAGTTCTGGAAACACCATATATTTT; CDR3: CASSLGPGSSGNTIYF
V: TRBV7-6; length: 16; D: TRBD2; size: .; J: TRBJ2-1; DNA: TGTGCCAGCAGGCTTACTAGCGGGGGGGCCTGGAATGAGCAGTTCTTC; CDR3: CASRLTSGGAWNEQFF
V: TRBV19; length: 14; D: .; size: .; J: TRBJ1-2; DNA: TGTGCCAGTAGTGGACCGGGTCATGACTATGGCTACACCTTC; CDR3: CASSGPGHDYGYTF
V: TRBV12-3/TRBV12-4; length: 13; D: .; size: .; J: TRBJ2-1; DNA: TGTGCCAGCAGTTTTGGGGCCCTCAATGAGCAGTTCTTC; CDR3: CASSFGALNEQFF
V: TRBV9; length: 15; D: .; size: .; J: TRBJ1-6; DNA: TGTGCCAGCAGCCAGACAGTCTCCTATAATTCACCCCTCCACTTT; CDR3: CASSQTVSYNSPLHF
V: TRBV2; length: 16; D: .; size: .; J: TRBJ2-3; DNA: TGTGCCAGCAGTGATGCGGGACAGAGCCTTCTAGATACGCAGTATTTT; CDR3: CASSDAGQSLLDTQYF
V: TRBV16; length: 15; D: TRBD1; size: .; J: TRBJ1-4; DNA: TGTGCCAGCAGCCGCACCGGGACAGGTGCGTTAGTACTGTTTTTT; CDR3: CASSRTGTGALVLFF
V: TRBV2; length: 16; D: TRBD2; size: .; J: TRBJ2-1; DNA: TGTGCCAGCAGTGGTAGCGGGGGGTCATCCTACAATGAGCAGTTCTTC; CDR3: CASSGSGGSSYNEQFF
V: TRBV6-6; length: 15; D: .; size: .; J: TRBJ1-2; DNA: TGTGCCAGCATCAGGGGACCTATAGCTAACTATGGCTACACCTTC; CDR3: CASIRGPIANYGYTF
V: TRBV30; length: 12; D: .; size: once; J: TRBJ2-7; DNA: TGTGCCTGGAGTTTGGGTCGGAACGAGCAGTACTTC; CDR3: CAWSLGRNEQYF
V: TRBV9; length: 15; D: .; size: .; J: TRBJ1-4; DNA: TGTGCCAGCAGCGCCCAAGGAGGGACTAATGAAAAACTGTTTTTT; CDR3: CASSAQGGTNEKLFF
V: TRBV6-5; length: 13; D: .; size: few; J: TRBJ2-7; DNA: TGTGCCAGCAGGCACACAGTTCCCGCCGAGCAGTACTTC; CDR3: CASRHTVPAEQYF
V: TRBV19; length: 19; D: TRBD1; size: .; J: TRBJ1-5; DNA: TGTGCCAGTAGTATCCGCCTGCACTCGGAGACAGGGTTCAATCAGCCCCAGCATTTT; CDR3: CASSIRLHSETGFNQPQHF
V: TRBV7-9; length: 14; D: TRBD2; size: .; J: TRBJ2-1; DNA: TGTGCCAGCAGCTGGACTAGTTTTTACAATGAGCAGTTCTTC; CDR3: CASSWTSFYNEQFF
V: TRBV6-6; length: 16; D: TRBD1; size: .; J: TRBJ1-2; DNA: TGTGCCAGCAGTACGCCCCCGGGACAGTCTAACTATGGCTACACCTTC; CDR3: CASSTPPGQSNYGYTF
V: TRBV9; length: 15; D: .; size: .; J: TRBJ2-5; DNA: TGTGCCAGCAGCGTAGTTGGTGGGGGGCAAGAGACCCAGTACTTC; CDR3: CASSVVGGGQETQYF
V: TRBV6-2/TRBV6-3; length: 17; D: TRBD1; size: .; J: TRBJ2-5; DNA: TGTGCCAGCAGTTACTCAGACAGGGGATATAACCAAGAGACCCAGTACTTC; CDR3: CASSYSDRGYNQETQYF
V: TRBV27; length: 13; D: TRBD1; size: .; J: TRBJ1-5; DNA: TGTGCCAGCAGTTTAGAGGGACAGCAGCCCCAGCATTTT; CDR3: CASSLEGQQPQHF
V: TRBV10-3; length: 15; D: .; size: .; J: TRBJ2-3; DNA: TGTGCCATCAGCGAAGCCATGGGCGGCGCAGATACGCAGTATTTT; CDR3: CAISEAMGGADTQYF
V: TRBV3-1/TRBV3-2; length: 13; D: .; size: few; J: TRBJ1-1; DNA: TGTGCCAGCAGTCGATCGGCGGGGACTGAAGCTTTCTTT; CDR3: CASSRSAGTEAFF
V: TRBV7-9; length: 15; D: TRBD1; size: few; J: TRBJ2-7; DNA: TGTGCCAGCAGCGCCGGGACAGGGGGCGCAAAGGAGCAGTACTTC; CDR3: CASSAGTGGAKEQYF
V: TRBV18; length: 17; D: TRBD1; size: .; J: TRBJ1-3; DNA: TGTGCCAGCTCACCACTCGGGGCACAGGGGTCTGGAAACACCATATATTTT; CDR3: CASSPLGAQGSGNTIYF
V: TRBV30; length: 13; D: TRBD1; size: .; J: TRBJ2-7; DNA: TGTGCCTGGTCCCGGGACAGCTCCTACGAGCAGTACTTC; CDR3: CAWSRDSSYEQYF
V: TRBV3-1/TRBV3-2; length: 16; D: .; size: once; J: TRBJ2-7; DNA: TGTGCCAGCCTACTTCGAGAGGGGCATCTTCGGGACGAGCAGTACTTC; CDR3: CASLLREGHLRDEQYF
V: TRBV19; length: 16; D: .; size: .; J: TRBJ1-1; DNA: TGTGCCAGTAGTACAAATTCCGGGTCGCGGGGGACTGAAGCTTTCTTT; CDR3: CASSTNSGSRGTEAFF
V: TRBV9; length: 12; D: .; size: .; J: TRBJ2-5; DNA: TGTGCCAGCAGCACCGGGGGAGAGACCCAGTACTTC; CDR3: CASSTGGETQYF
V: TRBV6-5; length: 15; D: TRBD2; size: .; J: TRBJ2-5; DNA: TGTGCCACTACGACTAGCGGGGGGGTCCAAGAGACCCAGTACTTC; CDR3: CATTTSGGVQETQYF
V: TRBV2; length: 12; D: .; size: .; J: TRBJ1-1; DNA: TGTGCCAGCAGTGAAACGGGGCTCGAAGCTTTCTTT; CDR3: CASSETGLEAFF